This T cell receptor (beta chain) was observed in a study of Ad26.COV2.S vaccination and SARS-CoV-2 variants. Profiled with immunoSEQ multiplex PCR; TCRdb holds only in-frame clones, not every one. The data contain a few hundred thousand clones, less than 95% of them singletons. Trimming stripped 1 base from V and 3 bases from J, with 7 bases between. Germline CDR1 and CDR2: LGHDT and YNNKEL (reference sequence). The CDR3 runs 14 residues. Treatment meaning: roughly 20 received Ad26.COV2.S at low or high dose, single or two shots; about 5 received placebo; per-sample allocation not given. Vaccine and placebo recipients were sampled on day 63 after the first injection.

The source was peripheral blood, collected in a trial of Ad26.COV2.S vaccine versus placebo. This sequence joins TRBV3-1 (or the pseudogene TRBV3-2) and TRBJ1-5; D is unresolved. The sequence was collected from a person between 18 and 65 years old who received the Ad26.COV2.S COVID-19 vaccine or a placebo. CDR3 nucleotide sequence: TGTGCCAGCAGCCAAGCGGCGGACAATCAGCCCCAGCATTTT. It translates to CASSQAADNQPQHF.